This T cell receptor beta chain was sequenced during a study of CD8 T cells in Susac syndrome (dated by TCRdb to 2018 to 2020). For the wider study: The study used repertoire sequencing to test whether antigen drove CD8+ T cell activation and differentiation in Susac syndrome.

Details on this clonotype: Its recognized antigen is unknown. Nothing much larger sits one base from this clone, and base qualities are not available.

V drops 5 bases and J drops 4 bases, leaving 11 bases in between. Reading from cysteine to phenylalanine, the CDR3 counts 13 amino acids. Just the 39-base CDR3 DNA is kept, in frame starting at base 1. The research as a whole found: The study acknowledged that relatively few individuals were included in the TCR sequencing and HLA analysis.

RNA was extracted with the RNeasy kit and roughly 0.45 to 1 ug was reverse transcribed using random hexamers. TCR beta CDR3 regions were amplified with the immunoSEQ multiplex PCR assay covering 54 Vbeta and 13 Jbeta segments. Bias from PCR amplification was corrected by using a synthetic template baseline for primer optimization and for computational correction. The authors' analysis ran thus. Only productive sequences were kept, with reads annotated to V, D and J genes according to IMGT and analyzed in immunoSEQ Analyzer. Clonality was calculated as one minus the Shannon entropy normalized by log2 of the number of productive unique sequences. For each patient and control, public and private clones were evaluated within the 100 most prevalent clones. Clones were defined as Susac-specific when absent from the healthy and MS cohorts, from fewer than 1,200 published viral clones and from other ImmuneACCESS disease sequences. TCRdb reprocessed the public reads (quality trimming at Q25 with fastp, clone calling with MiXCR) and kept in-frame beta chains. Rows with a matching CDR3 protein are joined into one entry that keeps the most common DNA and genes. The V and J calls were not made by the authors but by TCRdb's processing. This sample comprises approximately 230,000 distinct CDR3 sequences, just over 90% of them detected only once. Approximately 0.072% of the sample lies in the top ten.

High-throughput TCR beta sequencing profiled peripheral blood CD8+ and CD4+ T cells from healthy donors, Susac syndrome patients and multiple sclerosis patients. The multiple sclerosis controls were treatment-naive patients who had stable or active relapsing-remitting disease and met the revised McDonald criteria. Bulk CD8+ and CD4+ T cells were purified magnetically by negative isolation, whereas CD8+ TEMRA cells were enriched by FACS. Blood was collected in EDTA tubes and processed within 24 hours, with PBMCs isolated through density gradient centrifugation. PBMCs destined for TCR sequencing were cryopreserved in liquid nitrogen and later thawed in a 37 °C water bath. A purity of at least 90% was achieved for sorted or isolated CD4+, CD8+ and CD8+ TEMRA cells.

This sequence originates from a human donor with multiple sclerosis. Sequences were obtained from CD4+ T cells from PBMCs. The rearrangement combines TRBV12-3 or TRBV12-4 with TRBJ1-2, with no confident D gene call. The sequenced DNA: TGTGCCAGCAGTCCCGCGGCGGCCTATGGCTACACCTTC. It specifies CASSPAAAYGYTF.